This T cell receptor (beta chain) emerged from a study of molecular identifiers for immune sequencing clone quantification. Naive CD8 T cells, phenotype CD8+CD4-CCR7+CD45RA+, were sorted. TCRdb recomputed calls from the PCR reads with MiXCR, one row per CDR3 protein. The table lists approximately 590,000 distinct CDR3 sequences, 25% of them singletons. This clonotype was seen only a few times. Germline CDR1 and CDR2: SGHKS and YYEKEE (reference sequence). Trimming stripped 1 base from V and 5 bases from J, with 12 bases between. This CDR3 has 14 residues. The receptor's source is a human donor in good health. Some libraries in this study had Jurkat cell RNA spiked in. The source material was naive CD8+ T cells from blood, with Jurkat cell RNA spiked in. The subset here: FACS-sorted CD8+CD4-CCR7+CD45RA+ naive T cells. The gene calls are TRBV5-5 and TRBJ2-5; the D is unclear. The CDR3 protein is CASSLSDLWETQYF. The CDR3 DNA follows: TGTGCCAGCAGCTTGTCGGACCTGTGGGAGACCCAGTACTTC.